This record covers a single T cell receptor beta chain. Germline CDR1 reads MNHEY; CDR2 reads SMNVEV (reference sequence). This CDR3 is 14 amino acids long. V lost 3 bases and J lost 2, with 11 bases in between. The protocol was immunoSEQ multiplex PCR, while the TCRdb copy is restricted to in-frame clones and leaves out a portion. The data hold tens of thousands of clones, with 95% to 96% observed a single time. This entry belongs to a study of technical replicates of blood from several donors. This TCR was recovered from a human donor in good health. Sequencing was done on a sample of T cells isolated from PBMCs. The chain links TRBV27 to TRBJ2-7, with a tentative D call TRBD1 (6 bases). As DNA, the CDR3 is TGTGCCAGCAGTTTGAAGGGACACCCCTACGAGCAGTACTTC. Residues: CASSLKGHPYEQYF.